Listed below are T cell receptor beta chains from one sample, sequenced in a study of T cell responses to AZD1222 COVID-19 vaccine. Repertoires were generated with immunoSEQ multiplex PCR, while TCRdb's copy carries only in-frame clones and drops some. The sample carries 100,000 to 150,000 clones, 75% to 95% recorded once. The input for sequencing was peripheral blood, taken 28 days after the second AZD1222 dose. These receptors came from an adult who received the AZD1222 COVID-19 vaccine. CDR3s include the opening cysteine and the closing phenylalanine or tryptophan. The D gene is left open where the match is weak. Rows give clone size only sometimes, using once, few, many, or a class for an expanded clone.

TRBV12-5	NA	TRBJ1-1	14	NA	CASGLDFVVGEAFF	TGTGCTAGTGGTTTGGACTTCGTTGTTGGTGAAGCTTTCTTT
TRBV28	TRBD1	TRBJ1-1	15	NA	CASGAGQEYSIGAFF	TGTGCCAGCGGGGCGGGACAGGAATATAGTATAGGAGCTTTCTTT
TRBV3-1/TRBV3-2	NA	TRBJ1-1	13	NA	CASSQVENTEAFF	TGTGCCAGCAGCCAAGTCGAGAACACTGAAGCTTTCTTT
TRBV19	NA	TRBJ1-2	15	once	CASSIRAGANYGYTF	TGTGCCAGTAGTATTAGGGCGGGCGCTAACTATGGCTACACCTTC
TRBV6-1	NA	TRBJ1-5	15	NA	CASSEQGPGRGPQHF	TGTGCCAGCAGTGAACAGGGACCTGGTAGGGGGCCCCAGCATTTT
TRBV19	NA	TRBJ1-2	14	NA	CASPGIAGFYGYTF	TGTGCCAGCCCGGGAATAGCAGGCTTCTATGGCTACACCTTC
TRBV6-5	NA	TRBJ2-6	15	NA	CASLRRGAGANVLTF	TGTGCCAGTTTGCGAAGGGGGGCCGGGGCCAACGTCCTGACTTTC
TRBV18	NA	TRBJ1-3	14	NA	CASSPRDIGNTIYF	TGTGCCAGCTCACCCCGGGACATTGGAAACACCATATATTTT
TRBV7-2	TRBD1	TRBJ1-1	16	NA	CASSPGGTAVGTEAFF	TGTGCCAGCTCCCCGGGGGGGACAGCGGTGGGCACTGAAGCTTTCTTT
TRBV2	TRBD1	TRBJ1-3	14	NA	CASIQGDSGNTIYF	TGTGCCAGCATTCAGGGGGACTCTGGAAACACCATATATTTT
TRBV19	NA	TRBJ1-2	13	NA	CASSIGWGYGYTF	TGTGCCAGTAGTATAGGTTGGGGTTATGGCTACACCTTC
TRBV18	TRBD2	TRBJ2-3	16	NA	CASSPPGGRGTDTQYF	TGTGCCAGCTCACCACCGGGCGGGAGAGGCACAGATACGCAGTATTTT
TRBV7-2	TRBD1	TRBJ1-2	15	NA	CASSLDQGVFYGYTF	TGTGCCAGCAGCTTAGATCAGGGGGTGTTCTATGGCTACACCTTC
TRBV2	NA	TRBJ2-2	14	NA	CASSRDTNTGELFF	TGTGCCAGCAGTCGGGACACCAACACCGGGGAGCTGTTTTTT
TRBV5-1	NA	TRBJ1-5	15	NA	CASSLGGTENQPQHF	TGCGCCAGCAGCTTGGGCGGGACGGAAAATCAGCCCCAGCATTTT
TRBV12-3/TRBV12-4	NA	TRBJ1-2	13	NA	CASSLEASYGYTF	TGTGCCAGCAGTTTAGAGGCCAGCTATGGCTACACCTTC
TRBV6-5	NA	TRBJ2-6	14	NA	CASNQGLRANVLTF	TGTGCCAGCAACCAAGGACTTCGGGCCAACGTCCTGACTTTC
TRBV30	TRBD1	TRBJ2-7	14	NA	CAWRKRDRTYEQYF	TGTGCCTGGAGGAAACGGGACAGAACGTACGAGCAGTACTTC
TRBV7-6	TRBD1	TRBJ2-5	16	NA	CASSHGAGGRGETQYF	TGTGCCAGCAGCCATGGAGCAGGGGGTCGAGGGGAGACCCAGTACTTC
TRBV2	NA	TRBJ2-1	15	NA	CASSEWTSSYNEQFF	TGTGCCAGCAGTGAGTGGACGAGCTCCTACAATGAGCAGTTCTTC
TRBV7-2	TRBD1	TRBJ2-5	15	NA	CASSQGTGGAGTQYF	TGTGCCAGCAGCCAAGGGACAGGGGGCGCAGGGACCCAGTACTTC
TRBV30	NA	TRBJ1-4	14	NA	CAWSVGQDGEKLFF	TGTGCCTGGAGTGTTGGGCAGGATGGTGAAAAACTGTTTTTT
TRBV5-6	TRBD1	TRBJ1-2	13	few	CASSSRGNYGYTF	TGTGCCAGCAGCTCCAGGGGGAACTATGGCTACACCTTC
TRBV7-9	NA	TRBJ2-1	11	NA	CASSFTTEQFF	TGTGCCAGCAGCTTTACCACTGAGCAGTTCTTC
TRBV30	NA	TRBJ1-5	14	NA	CAWSVLQGNQPQHF	TGTGCCTGGAGTGTACTCCAGGGCAATCAGCCCCAGCATTTT
TRBV9	NA	TRBJ1-1	12	few	CASSVWGTEAFF	TGTGCCAGCAGCGTATGGGGCACTGAAGCTTTCTTT
TRBV7-9	TRBD2	TRBJ2-7	17	NA	CASSTSLLAGGRDEQYF	TGTGCCAGCAGCACCTCCCTACTAGCGGGGGGGCGGGACGAGCAGTACTTC
TRBV12-3/TRBV12-4	NA	TRBJ1-2	13	NA	CASSLDPTTGYTF	TGTGCCAGCAGTTTAGACCCCACCACAGGCTACACCTTC